This TCR beta chain appears in the sequencing data of a study of OX40 agonist ivuxolimab in advanced cancers. Turning to the study itself: Partial responses occurred in Three dose-escalation patients, one with hepatocellular carcinoma and two with cutaneous melanoma.

Sequencing used immunoSEQ multiplex PCR; TCRdb keeps in-frame clones, though not all of them. The sample lists tens of thousands of clones; about nine tenths were seen once. V was clipped by 2 bases and J by 3 bases, with 5 bases between them. CDR3 length: 13 amino acids. Per germline, CDR1 KGHSH and CDR2 LQKENI. Autoimmune disease history or systemic immunosuppression disqualified patients. A remark on this clone: The same CDR3 also results from other DNA sequences found in this sample.

This TCR was recovered from an adult with an advanced solid tumor such as melanoma, head and neck, liver or kidney cancer. The gene calls are TRBV18 and TRBJ2-1, with D unresolved. Sequencing used CD4+ or CD8+ T cells sorted from blood, obtained in a trial of the OX40 agonist ivuxolimab. The CDR3 is CASSPGFYNEQFF. The DNA for the CDR3 is TGTGCCAGCTCACCAGGTTTCTACAATGAGCAGTTCTTC. The variable domain in full, completed from reference TRBV18 and TRBJ2-1, reads NAGVMQNPRHLVRRRGQEARLRCSPMKGHSHVYWYRQLPEEGLKFMVYLQKENIIDESGMPKERFSAEFPKEGPSILRIQQVVRGDSAAYFCASSPGFYNEQFFGPGTRLTVL.